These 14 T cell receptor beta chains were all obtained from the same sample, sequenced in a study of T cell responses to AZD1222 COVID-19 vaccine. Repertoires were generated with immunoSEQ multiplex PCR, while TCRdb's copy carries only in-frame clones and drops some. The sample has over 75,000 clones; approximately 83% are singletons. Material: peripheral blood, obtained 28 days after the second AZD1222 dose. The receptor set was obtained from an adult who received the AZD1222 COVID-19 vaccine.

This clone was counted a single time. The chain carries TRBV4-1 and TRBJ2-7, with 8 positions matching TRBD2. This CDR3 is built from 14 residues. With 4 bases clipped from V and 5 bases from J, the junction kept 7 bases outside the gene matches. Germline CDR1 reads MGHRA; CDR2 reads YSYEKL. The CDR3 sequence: CASSRGTSRDEQYF. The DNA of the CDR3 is TGCGCCAGCAGCCGCGGGACTAGTAGAGACGAGCAGTACTTC.

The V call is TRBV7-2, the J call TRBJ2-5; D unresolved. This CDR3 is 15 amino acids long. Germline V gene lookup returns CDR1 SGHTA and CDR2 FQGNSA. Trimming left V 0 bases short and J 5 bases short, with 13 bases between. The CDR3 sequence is CASSLAGKVEETQYF. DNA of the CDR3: TGTGCCAGCAGCTTAGCCGGCAAGGTGGAGGAGACCCAGTACTTC.

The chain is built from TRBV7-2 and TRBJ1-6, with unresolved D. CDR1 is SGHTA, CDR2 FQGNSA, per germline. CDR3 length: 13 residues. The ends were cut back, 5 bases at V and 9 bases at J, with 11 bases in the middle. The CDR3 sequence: CASSGISISPLHF. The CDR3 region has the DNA TGTGCCAGCAGCGGGATTAGTATTTCACCCCTCCACTTT.

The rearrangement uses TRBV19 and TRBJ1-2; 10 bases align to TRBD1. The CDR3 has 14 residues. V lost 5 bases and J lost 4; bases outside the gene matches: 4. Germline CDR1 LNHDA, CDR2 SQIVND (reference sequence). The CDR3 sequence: CASSRTGGAYGYTF. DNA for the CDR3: TGTGCCAGTAGTCGGACAGGGGGAGCCTATGGCTACACCTTC.

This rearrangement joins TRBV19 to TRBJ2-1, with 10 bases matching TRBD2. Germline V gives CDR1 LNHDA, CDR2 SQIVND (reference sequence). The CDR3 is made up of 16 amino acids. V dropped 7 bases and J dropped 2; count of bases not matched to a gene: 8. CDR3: CASTRLAGLTYNEQFF. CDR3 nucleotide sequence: TGTGCCAGTACCAGACTAGCGGGCCTAACCTACAATGAGCAGTTCTTC.

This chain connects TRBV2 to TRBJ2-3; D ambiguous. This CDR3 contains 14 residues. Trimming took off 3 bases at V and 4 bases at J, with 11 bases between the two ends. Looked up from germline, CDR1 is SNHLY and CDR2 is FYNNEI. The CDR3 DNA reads TGTGCCAGCAGTGAGGGCCTAAGGGCAGATACGCAGTATTTT. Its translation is CASSEGLRADTQYF. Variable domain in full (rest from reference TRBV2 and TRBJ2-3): EPEVTQTPSHQVTQMGQEVILRCVPISNHLYFYWYRQILGQKVEFLVSFYNNEISEKSEIFDDQFSVERPDGSNFTLKIRSTKLEDSAMYFCASSEGLRADTQYFGPGTRLTVL.

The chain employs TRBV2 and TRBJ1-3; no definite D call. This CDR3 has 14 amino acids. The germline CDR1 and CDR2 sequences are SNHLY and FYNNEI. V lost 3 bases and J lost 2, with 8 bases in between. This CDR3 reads CASSEGRAGNTIYF. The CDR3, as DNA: TGTGCCAGCAGTGAGGGTAGGGCTGGAAACACCATATATTTT.

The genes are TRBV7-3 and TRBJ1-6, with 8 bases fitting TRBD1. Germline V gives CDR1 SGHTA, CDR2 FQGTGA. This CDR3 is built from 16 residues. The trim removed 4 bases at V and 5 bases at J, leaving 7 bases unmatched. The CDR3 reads CASSSLGQGDNSPLHF. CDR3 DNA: TGTGCCAGCAGCTCCCTTGGACAGGGTGATAATTCACCCCTCCACTTT.

CDR3: CASSLEVQGASGYTF. CDR3 DNA sequence: TGTGCCAGCAGCTTAGAGGTTCAGGGGGCGAGTGGCTACACCTTC. The chain couples TRBV7-9 to TRBJ1-2; 8 bases are a match to TRBD1. The trim removed 1 base at V and 7 bases at J, leaving 8 bases unmatched. Germline assignment: CDR1 SEHNR and CDR2 FQNEAQ (reference sequence). The CDR3 sequence is 15 residues long.

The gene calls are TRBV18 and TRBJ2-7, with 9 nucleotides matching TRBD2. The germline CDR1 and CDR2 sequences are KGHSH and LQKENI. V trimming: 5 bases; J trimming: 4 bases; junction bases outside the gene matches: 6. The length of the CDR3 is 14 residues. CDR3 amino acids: CASSTGLASYEQYF. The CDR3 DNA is TGTGCCAGCTCAACCGGACTAGCGAGTTACGAGCAGTACTTC.

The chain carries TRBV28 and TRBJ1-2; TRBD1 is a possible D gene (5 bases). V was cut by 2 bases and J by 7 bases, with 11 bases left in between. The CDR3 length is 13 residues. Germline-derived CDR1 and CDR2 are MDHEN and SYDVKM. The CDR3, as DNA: TGTGCCAGCAGTTTAGGGGGAGTGGGTGGCTACACCTTC. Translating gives CASSLGGVGGYTF.

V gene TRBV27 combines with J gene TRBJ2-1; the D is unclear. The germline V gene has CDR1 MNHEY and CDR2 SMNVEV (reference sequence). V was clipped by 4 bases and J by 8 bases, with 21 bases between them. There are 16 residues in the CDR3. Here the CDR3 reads CASSWPASRSLHEQFF. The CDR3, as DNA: TGTGCCAGCAGTTGGCCTGCGTCTAGATCTCTTCATGAGCAGTTCTTC.

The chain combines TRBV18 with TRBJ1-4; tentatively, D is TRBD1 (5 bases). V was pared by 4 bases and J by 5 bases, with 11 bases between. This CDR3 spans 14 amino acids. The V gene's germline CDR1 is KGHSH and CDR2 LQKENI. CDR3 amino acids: CASSQGSGNEKLFF. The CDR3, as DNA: TGTGCCAGCTCACAGGGGTCGGGGAATGAAAAACTGTTTTTT.

The CDR3 DNA is TGTGCCAGCAGTACCATAACCCGGGGCACTGAAGCTTTCTTT. Its protein is CASSTITRGTEAFF. The V and J genes are TRBV27 and TRBJ1-1; no clear D. CDR1 is MNHEY and CDR2 is SMNVEV in the germline V gene (reference sequence). The V end lost 5 bases, the J end lost 4 bases, and 14 bases lay between the germline ends. CDR3 length equals 14 residues.